This is a list of T cell receptor beta chains from one sample in a study of OX40 agonist ivuxolimab in advanced cancers. The method was immunoSEQ multiplex PCR; TCRdb's version includes in-frame clones alone and lacks a portion of them. The sample carries tens of thousands of clones, more than 85% recorded once. Sequencing used CD4+ or CD8+ T cells sorted from blood, obtained in a trial of the OX40 agonist ivuxolimab. These receptors all come from an adult with an advanced solid tumor such as melanoma, head and neck, liver or kidney cancer. The CDR3 runs from the conserved cysteine through the conserved F or W. Fields, in order: V gene, D gene, clone size, J gene, CDR3 DNA, CDR3 protein. The D gene is left open where the match is weak. Clone size appears in some rows only: once, few, many, or a class for an expanded clone.

v_gene: TRBV6-5
d_gene: NA
abundance: NA
j_gene: TRBJ2-5
CDR3nt: TGTGCCAGCCATCGGGGACCGGAGTACCAAGAGACCCAGTACTTC
CDR3aa: CASHRGPEYQETQYF

v_gene: TRBV4-3
d_gene: NA
abundance: once
j_gene: TRBJ2-7
CDR3nt: TGCGCCAGCAGCCAAGATTGGGGCACTACCTACGAGCAGTACTTC
CDR3aa: CASSQDWGTTYEQYF

v_gene: TRBV13
d_gene: NA
abundance: NA
j_gene: TRBJ2-1
CDR3nt: TGTGCCAGCAGCTCCCCCACGGGACGGTACAATGAGCAGTTCTTC
CDR3aa: CASSSPTGRYNEQFF

v_gene: TRBV21-1
d_gene: NA
abundance: NA
j_gene: TRBJ1-1
CDR3nt: TGTGCCAGCCTGTCCCCGACTCCGGGACGGGTAGAAGTCACTGAAGCTTTCTTT
CDR3aa: CASLSPTPGRVEVTEAFF

v_gene: TRBV6-5
d_gene: NA
abundance: NA
j_gene: TRBJ2-7
CDR3nt: TGTGCCAGCAGTTACTCCAACGGGGGCGAGCAGTACTTC
CDR3aa: CASSYSNGGEQYF

v_gene: TRBV13
d_gene: NA
abundance: once
j_gene: TRBJ2-7
CDR3nt: TGTGCCAGCAGCGCAGGCAGGGTGTATAACGAGCAGTACTTC
CDR3aa: CASSAGRVYNEQYF

v_gene: TRBV5-5
d_gene: NA
abundance: NA
j_gene: TRBJ2-6
CDR3nt: TGTGCCAGCAGCCGGAGCTCTGGGGCCAACGTCCTGACTTTC
CDR3aa: CASSRSSGANVLTF

v_gene: TRBV4-1
d_gene: TRBD1
abundance: NA
j_gene: TRBJ2-5
CDR3nt: TGCGCCAGCAGCCAGATCATCCCAGGGGACAGAGAGACCCAGTACTTC
CDR3aa: CASSQIIPGDRETQYF

v_gene: TRBV11-3
d_gene: NA
abundance: once
j_gene: TRBJ2-5
CDR3nt: TGTGCCAGCAGCTTAGAATCGGGGACCCAAGAGACCCAGTACTTC
CDR3aa: CASSLESGTQETQYF

v_gene: TRBV29-1
d_gene: TRBD2
abundance: NA
j_gene: TRBJ2-7
CDR3nt: TGCAGCGTTGAAGTAGGGGTAGCGGGACCGGGCTACGAGCAGTACTTC
CDR3aa: CSVEVGVAGPGYEQYF

v_gene: TRBV11-2
d_gene: NA
abundance: NA
j_gene: TRBJ2-3
CDR3nt: TGTGCCAGCAGCCCTCGACCCACAGATACGCAGTATTTT
CDR3aa: CASSPRPTDTQYF

v_gene: TRBV7-9
d_gene: NA
abundance: NA
j_gene: TRBJ2-7
CDR3nt: TGTGCCAGCAGCTTAGAAGGGACGGCCGCCTACGAGCAGTACTTC
CDR3aa: CASSLEGTAAYEQYF

v_gene: TRBV5-6
d_gene: TRBD2
abundance: NA
j_gene: TRBJ2-7
CDR3nt: TGTGCCAGCAGCTTGGGACCCGGGGGGTACGAGCAGTACTTC
CDR3aa: CASSLGPGGYEQYF

v_gene: TRBV4-3
d_gene: NA
abundance: once
j_gene: TRBJ2-2
CDR3nt: TGCGCCAGCAGCCAAGAATCGGCGAACCCCACCGGGGAGCTGTTTTTT
CDR3aa: CASSQESANPTGELFF

v_gene: TRBV19
d_gene: NA
abundance: NA
j_gene: TRBJ2-1
CDR3nt: TGTGCCAGTAGTATAGTGTTTGGGTTAGCAGCCAATGAGCAGTTCTTC
CDR3aa: CASSIVFGLAANEQFF

v_gene: TRBV27
d_gene: NA
abundance: NA
j_gene: TRBJ1-2
CDR3nt: TGTGCCAGCAAGGGAAGGCGGGGCTACACCTTC
CDR3aa: CASKGRRGYTF

v_gene: TRBV13
d_gene: TRBD2
abundance: once
j_gene: TRBJ2-1
CDR3nt: TGTGCCAGCAGCTTACGAACCGGGGGGAGATACAATGAGCAGTTCTTC
CDR3aa: CASSLRTGGRYNEQFF

v_gene: TRBV6-6
d_gene: NA
abundance: NA
j_gene: TRBJ1-2
CDR3nt: TGTGCCAGCAGTTACACCTCGACAGGACACATCTATGGCTACACCTTC
CDR3aa: CASSYTSTGHIYGYTF

v_gene: TRBV7-9
d_gene: TRBD2
abundance: NA
j_gene: TRBJ2-1
CDR3nt: TGTGCCAGCAGCCTAAGCGGGACGGACAATTTGTTCTTC
CDR3aa: CASSLSGTDNLFF

v_gene: TRBV7-8
d_gene: TRBD1
abundance: NA
j_gene: TRBJ2-7
CDR3nt: TGTGCCAGCAGCTTATCCGGGACAGTCACCTACGAGCAGTACTTC
CDR3aa: CASSLSGTVTYEQYF

v_gene: TRBV7-9
d_gene: NA
abundance: NA
j_gene: TRBJ2-1
CDR3nt: TGTGCCAGCAGCTTTGGGCAGACCTCCTACAATGAGCAGTTCTTC
CDR3aa: CASSFGQTSYNEQFF

v_gene: TRBV30
d_gene: TRBD1
abundance: NA
j_gene: TRBJ2-7
CDR3nt: TGTGCCTGGAGTATAGTGGGACAGGACTACGAGCAGTACTTC
CDR3aa: CAWSIVGQDYEQYF

v_gene: TRBV27
d_gene: NA
abundance: once
j_gene: TRBJ1-2
CDR3nt: TGTGCCAGCAGTTTAGTCGCTGGCAACTATGGCTACACCTTC
CDR3aa: CASSLVAGNYGYTF

v_gene: TRBV4-3
d_gene: NA
abundance: few
j_gene: TRBJ2-7
CDR3nt: TGCGCCAGCAGCTATGGACAGTCCTACGAGCAGTACTTC
CDR3aa: CASSYGQSYEQYF

v_gene: TRBV9
d_gene: TRBD2
abundance: NA
j_gene: TRBJ2-1
CDR3nt: TGTGCCAGCAGCGTTAGCGGGAGAATGGGCAATGAGCAGTTCTTC
CDR3aa: CASSVSGRMGNEQFF

v_gene: TRBV6-5
d_gene: NA
abundance: NA
j_gene: TRBJ1-4
CDR3nt: TGTGCCAGCAGTTACTCGCAGGGATCAACTAATGAAAAACTGTTTTTT
CDR3aa: CASSYSQGSTNEKLFF

v_gene: TRBV9
d_gene: NA
abundance: NA
j_gene: TRBJ2-7
CDR3nt: TGTGCCAGCAGCCCCCGGGACTTCCCCTTCTACGAGCAGTACTTC
CDR3aa: CASSPRDFPFYEQYF

v_gene: TRBV6-5
d_gene: NA
abundance: NA
j_gene: TRBJ1-4
CDR3nt: TGTGCCAGCAGTTACTTCCCCGAGGGTGGTGAAAAACTGTTTTTT
CDR3aa: CASSYFPEGGEKLFF

v_gene: TRBV7-2
d_gene: TRBD1
abundance: NA
j_gene: TRBJ2-7
CDR3nt: TGTGCCAGCAGCAGACAGGGATCCTACGAGCAGTACTTC
CDR3aa: CASSRQGSYEQYF

v_gene: TRBV30
d_gene: TRBD2
abundance: NA
j_gene: TRBJ2-3
CDR3nt: TGTGCCTTCAGCGGCCTAGCGGGAGTCAGAGATACGCAGTATTTT
CDR3aa: CAFSGLAGVRDTQYF

v_gene: TRBV7-7
d_gene: NA
abundance: NA
j_gene: TRBJ2-3
CDR3nt: TGTGCTAGCAGCTTTAGTACAAGTAGCACAGATACGCAGTATTTT
CDR3aa: CASSFSTSSTDTQYF

v_gene: TRBV7-2
d_gene: TRBD2
abundance: NA
j_gene: TRBJ2-1
CDR3nt: TGTGCCAGCAGCGTTGGACTAGCCGGGACCTACAATGAGCAGTTCTTC
CDR3aa: CASSVGLAGTYNEQFF

v_gene: TRBV5-1
d_gene: NA
abundance: NA
j_gene: TRBJ2-5
CDR3nt: TGCGCCAGCAGCATGACAGGCCCCCGAGAGACCCAGTACTTC
CDR3aa: CASSMTGPRETQYF

v_gene: TRBV28
d_gene: NA
abundance: NA
j_gene: TRBJ2-7
CDR3nt: TGTGCCAGCAGTTTACGGATCAGTAACTACGAGCAGTACTTC
CDR3aa: CASSLRISNYEQYF

v_gene: TRBV19
d_gene: NA
abundance: NA
j_gene: TRBJ2-7
CDR3nt: TGTGCCAGTAGTATGAGGCCCCCCTACGAGCAGTACTTC
CDR3aa: CASSMRPPYEQYF

v_gene: TRBV4-1
d_gene: TRBD1
abundance: once
j_gene: TRBJ2-7
CDR3nt: TGCGCCAGCAGTCCAAGATGGTATGGGACAGAAAGAAATTCCACCTACGAGCAGTACTTC
CDR3aa: CASSPRWYGTERNSTYEQYF

v_gene: TRBV11-2
d_gene: NA
abundance: NA
j_gene: TRBJ2-4
CDR3nt: TGTGCCAGCAGCTTCCATCCCGCCAGCAAAAACATTCAGTACTTC
CDR3aa: CASSFHPASKNIQYF

v_gene: TRBV6-7
d_gene: NA
abundance: NA
j_gene: TRBJ2-7
CDR3nt: TGTGCCAGCAGTTCCCCCGGACAAAAGGACGAGCAGTACTTC
CDR3aa: CASSSPGQKDEQYF

v_gene: TRBV28
d_gene: TRBD2
abundance: NA
j_gene: TRBJ2-5
CDR3nt: TGTGCCAGCAGTTTATACGGGAGGGAGACCCAGTACTTC
CDR3aa: CASSLYGRETQYF

v_gene: TRBV11-3
d_gene: NA
abundance: NA
j_gene: TRBJ1-4
CDR3nt: TGTGCCAGCAGCTTTTGGACTTCGTTAGGAGAAAAACTGTTTTTT
CDR3aa: CASSFWTSLGEKLFF

v_gene: TRBV27
d_gene: NA
abundance: NA
j_gene: TRBJ2-4
CDR3nt: TGTGCCAGCAGTAGTCAGGGGAACAAAAACATTCAGTACTTC
CDR3aa: CASSSQGNKNIQYF

v_gene: TRBV27
d_gene: NA
abundance: once
j_gene: TRBJ2-7
CDR3nt: TGTGCCAGCGGGGCCAGCTCCTACGAGCAGTACTTC
CDR3aa: CASGASSYEQYF

v_gene: TRBV28
d_gene: TRBD2
abundance: NA
j_gene: TRBJ2-3
CDR3nt: TGTGCCAGCAGTTTCCGATGGGAGGGGATAAGCACAGATACGCAGTATTTT
CDR3aa: CASSFRWEGISTDTQYF

v_gene: TRBV19
d_gene: NA
abundance: NA
j_gene: TRBJ2-2
CDR3nt: TGTGCCAGTAGTATTCGTGTGGCACAACCTCTCCCCGGGGAGCTGTTTTTT
CDR3aa: CASSIRVAQPLPGELFF

v_gene: TRBV27
d_gene: TRBD2
abundance: NA
j_gene: TRBJ2-7
CDR3nt: TGTGCCAGCAGTTGGAGGACTAGCGGGGCCGAGCAGTACTTC
CDR3aa: CASSWRTSGAEQYF

v_gene: TRBV28
d_gene: NA
abundance: NA
j_gene: TRBJ2-1
CDR3nt: TGTGCCAGCAGTTTAAGGGGGCTAGCGGGTATAAATGAGCAGTTCTTC
CDR3aa: CASSLRGLAGINEQFF

v_gene: TRBV19
d_gene: TRBD1
abundance: few
j_gene: TRBJ1-1
CDR3nt: TGTGCCAGTAGTAACAGGGGGTACACTGAAGCTTTCTTT
CDR3aa: CASSNRGYTEAFF

v_gene: TRBV13
d_gene: TRBD2
abundance: once
j_gene: TRBJ2-7
CDR3nt: TGTGCCAGCAGCTTACGGTCTAGCGGGAGGACCGAGCAGTACTTC
CDR3aa: CASSLRSSGRTEQYF

v_gene: TRBV28
d_gene: TRBD2
abundance: NA
j_gene: TRBJ2-1
CDR3nt: TGTGCCAGCTCCGAGGGAGCGGGAGGAGACTACAATGAGCAGTTCTTC
CDR3aa: CASSEGAGGDYNEQFF

v_gene: TRBV4-3
d_gene: NA
abundance: NA
j_gene: TRBJ2-3
CDR3nt: TGCGCCAGCAGCCAAGATTTGGGGCAGGGGCGCACAGATACGCAGTATTTT
CDR3aa: CASSQDLGQGRTDTQYF

v_gene: TRBV19
d_gene: NA
abundance: NA
j_gene: TRBJ1-1
CDR3nt: TGTGCCAGTAGCTCCGGGCCCCTAAGTACTGAAGCTTTCTTT
CDR3aa: CASSSGPLSTEAFF